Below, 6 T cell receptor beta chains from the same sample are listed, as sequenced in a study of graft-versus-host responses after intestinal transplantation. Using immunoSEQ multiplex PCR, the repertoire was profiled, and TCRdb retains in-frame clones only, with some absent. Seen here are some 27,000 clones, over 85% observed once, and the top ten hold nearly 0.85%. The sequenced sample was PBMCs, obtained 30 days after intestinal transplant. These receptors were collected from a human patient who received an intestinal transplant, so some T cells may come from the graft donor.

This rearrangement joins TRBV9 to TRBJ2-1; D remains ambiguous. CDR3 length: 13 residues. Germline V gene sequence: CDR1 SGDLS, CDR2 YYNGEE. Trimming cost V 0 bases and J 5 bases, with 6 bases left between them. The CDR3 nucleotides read TGTGCCAGCAGCGTAGACAGAGACAATGAGCAGTTCTTC. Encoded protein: CASSVDRDNEQFF.

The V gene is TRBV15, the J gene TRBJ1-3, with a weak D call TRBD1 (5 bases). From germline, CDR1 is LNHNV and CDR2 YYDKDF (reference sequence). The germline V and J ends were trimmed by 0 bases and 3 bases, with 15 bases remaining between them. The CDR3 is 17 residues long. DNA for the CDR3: TGTGCCACCAGCAGAGATTCGTGGGACTCGGGTGGAAACACCATATATTTT. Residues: CATSRDSWDSGGNTIYF.

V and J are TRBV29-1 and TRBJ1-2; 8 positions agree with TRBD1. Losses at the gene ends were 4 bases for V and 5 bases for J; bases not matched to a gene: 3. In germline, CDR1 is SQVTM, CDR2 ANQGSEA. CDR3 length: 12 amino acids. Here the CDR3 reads CSVVTGVYGYTF. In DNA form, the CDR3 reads TGCAGCGTTGTGACAGGGGTATATGGCTACACCTTC.

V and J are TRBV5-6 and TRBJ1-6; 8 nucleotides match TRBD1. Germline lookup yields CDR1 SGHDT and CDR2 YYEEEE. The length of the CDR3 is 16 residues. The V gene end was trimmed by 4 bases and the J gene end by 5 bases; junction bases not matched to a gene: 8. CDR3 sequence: CASSPDRGRNNSPLHF. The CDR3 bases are TGTGCCAGCAGCCCCGACAGGGGTCGGAATAATTCACCCCTCCACTTT.

In DNA form, the CDR3 reads TGTGCCAGTTCTTGGGACAGGGAGAGTGAGCAGTACTTC. Its translation is CASSWDRESEQYF. The V and J genes are TRBV19 and TRBJ2-7, with TRBD1 matching 9 bases. The germline V gene has CDR1 LNHDA and CDR2 SQIVND (reference sequence). The CDR3 extends over 13 amino acids. V shed 8 bases and J 7 bases; nucleotides not matched to a gene: 9.

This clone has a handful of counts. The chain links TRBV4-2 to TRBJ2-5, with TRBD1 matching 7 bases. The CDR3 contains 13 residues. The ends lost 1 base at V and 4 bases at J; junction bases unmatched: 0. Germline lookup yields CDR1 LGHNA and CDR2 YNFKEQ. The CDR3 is CASSQGQGETQYF. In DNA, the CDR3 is TGTGCCAGCAGCCAAGGACAGGGAGAGACCCAGTACTTC.